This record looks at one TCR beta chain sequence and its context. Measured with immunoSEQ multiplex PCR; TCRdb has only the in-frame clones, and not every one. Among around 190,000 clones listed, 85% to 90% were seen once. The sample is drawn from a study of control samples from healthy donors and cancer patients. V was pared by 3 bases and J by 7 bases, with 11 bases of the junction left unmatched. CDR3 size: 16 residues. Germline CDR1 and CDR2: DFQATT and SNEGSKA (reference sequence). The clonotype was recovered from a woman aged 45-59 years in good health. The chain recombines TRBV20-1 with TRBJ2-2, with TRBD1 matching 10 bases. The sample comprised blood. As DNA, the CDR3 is TGCAGTGCTAGTTGGCCGGGACAGGGGACGGTCGGGGAGCTGTTTTTT. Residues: CSASWPGQGTVGELFF.